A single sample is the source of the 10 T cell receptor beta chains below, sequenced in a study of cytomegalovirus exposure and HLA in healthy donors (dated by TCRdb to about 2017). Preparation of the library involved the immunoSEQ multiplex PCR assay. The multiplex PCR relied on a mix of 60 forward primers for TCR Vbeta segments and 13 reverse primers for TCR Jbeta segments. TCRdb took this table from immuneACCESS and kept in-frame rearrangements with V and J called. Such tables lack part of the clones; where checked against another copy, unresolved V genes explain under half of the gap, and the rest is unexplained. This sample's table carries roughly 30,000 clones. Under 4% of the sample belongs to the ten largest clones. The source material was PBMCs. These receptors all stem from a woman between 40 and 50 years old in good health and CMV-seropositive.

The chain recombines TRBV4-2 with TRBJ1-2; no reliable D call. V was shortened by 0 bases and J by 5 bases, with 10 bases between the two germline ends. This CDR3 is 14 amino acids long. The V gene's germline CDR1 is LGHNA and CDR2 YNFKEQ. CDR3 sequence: CASSQDKAGYGYTF. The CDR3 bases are TGTGCCAGCAGCCAAGATAAGGCGGGGTATGGCTACACCTTC.

CDR3 nucleotide sequence: TGTGCCAGCAGCTTAGGGGGGGATGACGAGCAGTACTTC. Translation gives CASSLGGDDEQYF. The V call is TRBV11-2, the J call TRBJ2-7; perhaps TRBD2 as D (6 bases). Trimming removed 1 base from V and 5 bases from J, with 9 bases in between. This CDR3 has 13 amino acids. Germline CDR1 and CDR2: SGHAT and FQNNGV.

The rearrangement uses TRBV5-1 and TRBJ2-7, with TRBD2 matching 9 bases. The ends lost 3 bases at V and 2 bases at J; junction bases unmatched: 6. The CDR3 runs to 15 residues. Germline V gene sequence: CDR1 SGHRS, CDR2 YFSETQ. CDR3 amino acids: CASSSGLAFAYEQYF. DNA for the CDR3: TGCGCCAGCAGCTCCGGACTAGCGTTCGCCTACGAGCAGTACTTC.

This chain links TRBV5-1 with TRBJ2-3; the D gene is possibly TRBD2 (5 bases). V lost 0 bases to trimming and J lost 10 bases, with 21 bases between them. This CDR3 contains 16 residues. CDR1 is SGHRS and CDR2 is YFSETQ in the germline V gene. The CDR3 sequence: CASSLVGLPGVEAQYF. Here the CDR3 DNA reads TGCGCCAGCAGCTTGGTCGGACTCCCAGGTGTGGAGGCGCAGTATTTT.

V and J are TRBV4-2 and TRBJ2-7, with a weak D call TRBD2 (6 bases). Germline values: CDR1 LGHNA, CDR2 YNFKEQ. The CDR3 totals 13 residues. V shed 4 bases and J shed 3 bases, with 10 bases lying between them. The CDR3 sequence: CASSPGGVYEQYF. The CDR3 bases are TGTGCCAGCAGCCCCGGGGGAGTCTACGAGCAGTACTTC.

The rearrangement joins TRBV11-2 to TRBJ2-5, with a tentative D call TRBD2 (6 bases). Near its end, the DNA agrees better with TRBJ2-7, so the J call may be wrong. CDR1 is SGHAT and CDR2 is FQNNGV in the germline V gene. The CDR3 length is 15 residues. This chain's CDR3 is CASSLDSRLAYEQYF. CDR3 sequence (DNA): TGTGCCAGCAGCTTAGATTCGAGACTAGCCTACGAGCAGTACTTC.

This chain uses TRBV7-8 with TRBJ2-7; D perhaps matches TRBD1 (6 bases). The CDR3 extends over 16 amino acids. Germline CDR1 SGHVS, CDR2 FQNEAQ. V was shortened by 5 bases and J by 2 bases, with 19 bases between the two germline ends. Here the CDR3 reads CASSTLPRGSAYEQYF. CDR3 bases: TGTGCCAGCAGCACCCTGCCGAGGGGGAGCGCCTACGAGCAGTACTTC.

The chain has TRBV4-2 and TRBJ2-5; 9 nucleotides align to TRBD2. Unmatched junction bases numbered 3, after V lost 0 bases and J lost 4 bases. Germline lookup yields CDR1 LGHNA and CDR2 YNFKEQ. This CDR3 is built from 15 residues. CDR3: CASSQETAGGETQYF. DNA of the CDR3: TGTGCCAGCAGCCAAGAAACAGCGGGAGGAGAGACCCAGTACTTC.

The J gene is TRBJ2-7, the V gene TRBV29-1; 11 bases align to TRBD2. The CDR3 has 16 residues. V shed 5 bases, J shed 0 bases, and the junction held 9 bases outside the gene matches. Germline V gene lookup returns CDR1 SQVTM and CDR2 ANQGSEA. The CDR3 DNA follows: TGCAGCGTTTGGGTAGCGGGAGGGCGCAGCTCCTACGAGCAGTACTTC. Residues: CSVWVAGGRSSYEQYF.

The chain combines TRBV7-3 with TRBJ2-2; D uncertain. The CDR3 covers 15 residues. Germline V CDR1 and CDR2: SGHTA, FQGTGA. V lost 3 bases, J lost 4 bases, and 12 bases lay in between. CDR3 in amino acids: CASSFFSSGTGELFF. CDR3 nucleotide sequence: TGTGCCAGCAGCTTTTTTTCTTCAGGCACCGGGGAGCTGTTTTTT. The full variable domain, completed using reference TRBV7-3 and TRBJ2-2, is GAGVSQTPSNKVTEKGKYVELRCDPISGHTALYWYRQSLGQGPEFLIYFQGTGAADDSGLPNDRFFAVRPEGSVSTLKIQRTERGDSAVYLCASSFFSSGTGELFFGEGSRLTVL.